A selection of T cell receptor beta chains follows, all from one sample in a study of T-cell memory formation after mild COVID-19. From the 5' RACE reads, TCRdb called clonotypes with MiXCR, one entry per CDR3 protein. The repertoire holds approximately 98,000 distinct CDR3 sequences, with over 15% as singletons. The specimen was PBMCs or a T cell subset sorted from them (not recorded which). These receptors all come from a man aged 18-30 years who had mild COVID-19 (a few samples of this study predate the infection). Cell type and time point are not known. Each CDR3 is given with its conserved first and last residue. The order of the fields is J gene, clone size, V gene, D gene, CDR3 protein, CDR3 DNA. D genes are given only for firm matches. For some rows the clone size is stated as once, few or many, or as a class when expanded; others skip it.

TRBJ2-5,-,TRBV9,TRBD1,CASSGGDRMGQETQYF,TGTGCCAGCAGCGGTGGGGACAGGATGGGACAAGAGACCCAGTACTTC
TRBJ2-2,few,TRBV5-6,-,CASSRRGAEPGELFF,TGTGCCAGCAGCCGGAGGGGGGCGGAGCCCGGGGAGCTGTTTTTT
TRBJ2-5,many,TRBV3-1,-,CASSQDAGKETQYF,TGTGCCAGCAGCCAAGATGCAGGGAAAGAGACCCAGTACTTC
TRBJ2-5,-,TRBV7-2,TRBD1,CASRRDRGWETQYF,TGTGCCAGCAGACGTGACAGGGGATGGGAGACCCAGTACTTC
TRBJ1-5,-,TRBV2,TRBD1,CASTATGGQQPQHF,TGTGCCAGCACCGCGACAGGGGGCCAGCAGCCCCAGCATTTT
TRBJ1-2,-,TRBV5-1,-,CASSPEGYGYTF,TGCGCCAGCAGCCCCGAGGGTTATGGCTACACCTTC
TRBJ2-3,-,TRBV24-1,TRBD1,CATGDRDSDTQYF,TGTGCCACCGGGGACAGGGACTCAGATACGCAGTATTTT
TRBJ2-3,-,TRBV12-3/TRBV12-4,-,CASSLLPGRTDTQYF,TGTGCCAGCAGTTTGCTACCAGGCCGGACAGATACGCAGTATTTT
TRBJ1-1,-,TRBV7-3,-,CASSLRAFDTEAFF,TGTGCCAGCAGCCTCAGGGCCTTTGACACTGAAGCTTTCTTT
TRBJ1-1,-,TRBV5-1,-,CASSLLLGNTEAFF,TGCGCCAGCAGCTTGCTATTGGGGAACACTGAAGCTTTCTTT
TRBJ1-2,few,TRBV15,TRBD1,CATSGPRTGGYNYGYTF,TGTGCCACCAGCGGACCTAGGACAGGGGGATACAACTATGGCTACACCTTC
TRBJ1-1,-,TRBV4-2,TRBD1,CASSQGGTGGVVTEAFF,TGTGCCAGCAGCCAAGGTGGGACAGGGGGCGTCGTCACTGAAGCTTTCTTT
TRBJ2-1,-,TRBV7-6,TRBD2,CASSQRLAGFVNEQFF,TGTGCCAGCAGCCAAAGACTAGCGGGGTTTGTTAATGAGCAGTTCTTC
TRBJ2-5,-,TRBV7-9,-,CASSAGLSSETQYF,TGTGCCAGCAGCGCGGGACTCAGCTCAGAGACCCAGTACTTC
TRBJ1-1,-,TRBV2,-,CASHPGHTEAFF,TGTGCCAGCCATCCGGGCCACACTGAAGCTTTCTTT
TRBJ2-2,-,TRBV4-3,-,CASSQVDGHTGELFF,TGCGCCAGCAGCCAAGTGGATGGGCACACCGGGGAGCTGTTTTTT
TRBJ2-3,few,TRBV5-1,-,CASSSPRGTHTDTQYF,TGCGCCAGCAGCTCCCCTCGGGGGACACACACAGATACGCAGTATTTT